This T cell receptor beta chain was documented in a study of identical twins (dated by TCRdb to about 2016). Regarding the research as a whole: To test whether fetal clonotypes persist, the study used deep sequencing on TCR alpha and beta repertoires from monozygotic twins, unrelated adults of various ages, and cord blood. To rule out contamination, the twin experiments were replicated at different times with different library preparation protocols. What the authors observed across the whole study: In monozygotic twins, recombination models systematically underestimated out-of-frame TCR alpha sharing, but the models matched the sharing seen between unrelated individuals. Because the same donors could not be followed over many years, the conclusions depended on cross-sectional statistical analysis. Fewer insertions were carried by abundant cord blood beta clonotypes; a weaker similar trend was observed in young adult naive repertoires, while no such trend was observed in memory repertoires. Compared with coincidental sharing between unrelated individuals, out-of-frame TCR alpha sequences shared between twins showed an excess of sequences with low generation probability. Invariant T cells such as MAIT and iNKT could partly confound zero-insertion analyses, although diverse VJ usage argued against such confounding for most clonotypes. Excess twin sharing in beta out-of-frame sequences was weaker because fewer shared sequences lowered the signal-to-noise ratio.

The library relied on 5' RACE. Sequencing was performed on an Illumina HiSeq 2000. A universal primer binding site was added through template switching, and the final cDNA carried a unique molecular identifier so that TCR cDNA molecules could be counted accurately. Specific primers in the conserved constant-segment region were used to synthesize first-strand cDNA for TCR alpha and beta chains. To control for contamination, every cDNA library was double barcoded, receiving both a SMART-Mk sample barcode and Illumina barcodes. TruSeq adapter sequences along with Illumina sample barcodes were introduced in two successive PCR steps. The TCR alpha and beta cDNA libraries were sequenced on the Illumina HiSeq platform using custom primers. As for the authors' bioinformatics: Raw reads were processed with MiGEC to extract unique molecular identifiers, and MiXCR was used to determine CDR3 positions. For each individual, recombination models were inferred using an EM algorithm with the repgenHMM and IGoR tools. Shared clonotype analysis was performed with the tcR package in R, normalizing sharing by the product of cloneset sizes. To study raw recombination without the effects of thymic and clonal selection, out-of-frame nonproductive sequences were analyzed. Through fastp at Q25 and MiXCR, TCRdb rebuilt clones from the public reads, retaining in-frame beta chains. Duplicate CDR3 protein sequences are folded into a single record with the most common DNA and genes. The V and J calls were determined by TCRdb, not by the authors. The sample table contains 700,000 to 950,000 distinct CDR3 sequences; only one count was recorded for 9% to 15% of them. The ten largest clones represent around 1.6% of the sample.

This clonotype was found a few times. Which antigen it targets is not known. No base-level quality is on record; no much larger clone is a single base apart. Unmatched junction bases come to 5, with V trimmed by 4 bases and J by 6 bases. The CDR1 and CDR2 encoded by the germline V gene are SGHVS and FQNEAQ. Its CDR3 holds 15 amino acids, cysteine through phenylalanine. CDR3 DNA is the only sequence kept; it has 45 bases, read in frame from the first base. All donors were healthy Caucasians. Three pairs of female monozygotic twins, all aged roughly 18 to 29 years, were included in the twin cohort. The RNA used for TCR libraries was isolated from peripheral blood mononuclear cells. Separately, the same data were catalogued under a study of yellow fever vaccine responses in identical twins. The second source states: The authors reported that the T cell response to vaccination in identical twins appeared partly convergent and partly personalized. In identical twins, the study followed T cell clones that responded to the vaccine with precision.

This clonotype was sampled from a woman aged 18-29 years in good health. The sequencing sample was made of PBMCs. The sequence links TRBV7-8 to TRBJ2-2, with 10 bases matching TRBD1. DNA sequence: TGTGCCAGCAGCTCCGGGACAGGGGTTCCCGGGGAGCTGTTTTTT. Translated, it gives CASSSGTGVPGELFF.